One and the same sample provided the 31 T cell receptor beta chains below, sequenced in a study of cytomegalovirus exposure and HLA in healthy donors. This PCR relied on a set of 60 Vbeta primers and 13 Jbeta primers. Only in-frame clones appear in the TCRdb table, and some are missing; sequencing was by immunoSEQ multiplex PCR. Seen here are around 100,000 clones, roughly 70% observed once, and the top ten hold roughly a tenth. The sequenced sample was PBMCs. These receptor sequences come from a man between 40 and 49 years old in good health and CMV-seropositive.

This chain uses TRBV2 with TRBJ1-2; 8 nucleotides agree with TRBD1. The CDR3 is 16 residues long. CDR1 SNHLY and CDR2 FYNNEI come from the germline V gene. J was trimmed by 5 bases and V by 5 bases; bases with no gene match: 13. CDR3 coding DNA: TGTGCCAGCAGTAATTTAGGCCCGGGACAGGCTTATGGCTACACCTTC. It translates to CASSNLGPGQAYGYTF.

This chain links TRBV29-1 with TRBJ1-2, with D possibly being TRBD1 (5 bases). The V end was cut by 7 bases, the J end by 8 bases, with 20 bases between. Germline CDR1 and CDR2: SQVTM and ANQGSEA. CDR3 size: 13 residues. The CDR3 loop is CSGARGGLRGYTF. The CDR3 nucleotides are TGCAGCGGTGCGCGTGGGGGACTAAGGGGCTACACCTTC.

V gene TRBV4-2 combines with J gene TRBJ2-3; TRBD2 matches at 7 bases. This CDR3 region has 17 residues. Germline CDR1 LGHNA, CDR2 YNFKEQ. The J segment lost 6 bases and the V segment lost 0 bases, leaving 12 bases of the junction unmatched. The CDR3 protein is CASSQDVGREREDTQYF. The CDR3 DNA sequence: TGTGCCAGCAGCCAAGACGTAGGGCGGGAGCGAGAGGATACGCAGTATTTT.

This clone was found a few times. The V gene is TRBV5-1, the J gene TRBJ1-1; D uncertain. Between the trimmed V and J ends, which lost 1 base and 4 bases, there was a span of 11 bases. CDR3 length: 14 amino acids. Germline V CDR1 and CDR2: SGHRS, YFSETQ. CDR3 DNA sequence: TGCGCCAGCAGCTTGACGGGTTCCGGCACTGAAGCTTTCTTT. Translating it yields CASSLTGSGTEAFF.

This chain links TRBV5-6 with TRBJ1-2, with TRBD1 matching 7 bases. V shed 0 bases and J 3 bases; nucleotides not matched to a gene: 2. Germline V gives CDR1 SGHDT, CDR2 YYEEEE. This CDR3 comprises 14 residues. This chain's CDR3 is CASSLGQGHYGYTF. The CDR3 nucleotides are TGTGCCAGCAGCTTGGGACAGGGCCACTATGGCTACACCTTC.

Only a few counts were recorded for this clone. The chain is built from TRBV5-1 and TRBJ2-2; 9 bases map to TRBD2. Per germline, CDR1 SGHRS and CDR2 YFSETQ. V dropped 1 base and J dropped 7; count of bases not matched to a gene: 5. There are 15 residues in the CDR3. The CDR3 DNA follows: TGCGCCAGCAGCTTGAGTAGCGGGAGAATCGGGGAGCTGTTTTTT. It is translated as CASSLSSGRIGELFF.

In this sample, this clone turned up a few times. The J gene is TRBJ2-1, the V gene TRBV19; the D gene is possibly TRBD2 (7 bases). The length of the CDR3 is 15 residues. Germline lookup yields CDR1 LNHDA and CDR2 SQIVND (reference sequence). Trimming pared 4 bases from V and 8 bases from J, leaving 18 bases between. CDR3 in DNA: TGTGCCAGTAGTACCCGGGGGGCTCCAGGGGATGAGCAGTTCTTC. Translation: CASSTRGAPGDEQFF.

The V and J genes are TRBV25-1 and TRBJ2-7, with D hard to call. Germline V gene data show CDR1 as MGHDK and CDR2 as SYGVNS. Trimming cost V 4 bases and J 4 bases, with 8 bases left between them. This CDR3 is 12 amino acids long. This CDR3 reads CASSGDTYEQYV. The CDR3 bases are TGTGCCAGCAGTGGAGACACTTACGAGCAGTACGTC.

This clone was recorded a few times. The chain combines TRBV19 with TRBJ1-1; D is unclear. Germline-derived CDR1 and CDR2 are LNHDA and SQIVND (reference sequence). V was pared by 10 bases and J by 5 bases, with 17 bases between. The CDR3 has 13 residues. DNA for the CDR3: TGTGCCACCAGCGTTTCGCTGGAGACTGAAGCTTTCTTT. Its translation: CATSVSLETEAFF.

This clone was seen more than once but under ten times. The chain carries TRBV30 and TRBJ2-1, with TRBD2 identical over 9 bases. The CDR3 is 14 residues long. CDR1 GTSNPN and CDR2 SVGIG come from the germline V gene (reference sequence). Trimming cost V 6 bases and J 9 bases; bases outside gene matches: 12. The CDR3 protein is CACKSGGRAIEQFF. DNA for the CDR3: TGTGCCTGTAAATCTGGCGGGAGGGCTATTGAGCAGTTCTTC.

V usage is TRBV7-8 and J usage is TRBJ1-5; 8 nucleotides match TRBD1. The CDR3 spans 14 residues. V was pared by 5 bases and J by 9 bases, with 9 bases of the junction left unmatched. Germline CDR1 SGHVS, CDR2 FQNEAQ. CDR3 in amino acids: CASSPNIDRGPQHF. The CDR3 nucleotides are TGTGCCAGCAGCCCCAATATAGACAGGGGGCCCCAGCATTTT.

V gene TRBV28 combines with J gene TRBJ1-2; D is unresolved. Per germline, CDR1 MDHEN and CDR2 SYDVKM. With 6 bases removed from V and 4 bases from J, the gap between germline ends came to 12 bases. The CDR3 length is 13 residues. In nucleotides, the CDR3 is TGTGCCAGCAGCCCCCGTAACGGCTATGGCTACACCTTC. It yields the protein CASSPRNGYGYTF.

The chain employs TRBV5-1 and TRBJ1-2, with D possibly matching TRBD1 (5 bases). This CDR3 is 16 amino acids long. Germline CDR1 SGHRS, CDR2 YFSETQ. The V and J ends lost 0 bases and 0 bases respectively, with 12 bases between them. CDR3 DNA: TGCGCCAGCAGCTTGGCCGGGCGGACAACTAACTATGGCTACACCTTC. It yields the protein CASSLAGRTTNYGYTF.

This clone was counted only a few times. CDR3 loop: CASSQQHGTSGSNEQFF. CDR3 bases: TGTGCCAGCAGCCAACAACACGGGACTAGCGGGAGCAATGAGCAGTTCTTC. The chain links TRBV14 to TRBJ2-1, with TRBD2 matching 14 bases. Trimming took 2 bases from V and 6 from J; bases not matched to a gene: 6. The CDR3 length is 17 residues. Germline V gives CDR1 SGHDN, CDR2 FVKESK. The whole variable domain, remainder taken from reference TRBV14 and TRBJ2-1, is EAGVTQFPSHSVIEKGQTVTLRCDPISGHDNLYWYRRVMGKEIKFLLHFVKESKQDESGMPNNRFLAERTGGTYSTLKVQPAELEDSGVYFCASSQQHGTSGSNEQFFGPGTRLTVL.

The chain is built from TRBV2 and TRBJ1-4; maybe TRBD1 (5 bases). The CDR3 sequence is 14 residues long. Germline values: CDR1 SNHLY, CDR2 FYNNEI. Trimming took 2 bases from V and 7 from J, leaving 11 bases between them. CDR3 DNA: TGTGCCAGCAGTGAAAGCCAGGGTGGTGAAAAACTGTTTTTT. It codes for CASSESQGGEKLFF.

This chain joins TRBV4-3 and TRBJ1-1; tentatively, D is TRBD1 (5 bases). The CDR3 is 15 amino acids. Germline V gene lookup returns CDR1 LGHNA and CDR2 YSLEER. Trimming took 4 bases from V and 0 from J, leaving 12 bases between them. CDR3 bases: TGCGCCAGCAGCCTTGATCCGACAGTGAACACTGAAGCTTTCTTT. Protein product: CASSLDPTVNTEAFF.

The chain couples TRBV6-5 to TRBJ1-5, with a tentative D call TRBD1 (5 bases). Germline V gene data show CDR1 as MNHEY and CDR2 as SVGAGI. The CDR3 runs to 14 residues. Trimming took off 5 bases at V and 0 bases at J, with 8 bases between the two ends. CDR3 loop: CASSVRVSNQPQHF. Here the CDR3 DNA reads TGTGCCAGCAGTGTCAGGGTTAGCAATCAGCCCCAGCATTTT.

The CDR3 sequence is CPGTGPMNTEAFF. Here the CDR3 DNA reads TGTCCTGGGACAGGCCCGATGAACACTGAAGCTTTCTTT. This chain connects TRBV27 to TRBJ1-1, with TRBD1 matching over 8 bases. Germline V gives CDR1 MNHEY, CDR2 SMNVEV (reference sequence). This CDR3 contains 13 residues.

The rearrangement links TRBV19 to TRBJ2-1, with D hard to call. Germline V gene sequence: CDR1 LNHDA, CDR2 SQIVND (reference sequence). Trimming removed 3 bases at V and 5 bases at J, with 8 bases between. CDR3 length: 13 residues. The CDR3: CASSMASHNEQFF. The DNA for the CDR3 is TGTGCCAGTAGTATGGCATCCCACAATGAGCAGTTCTTC. The full variable domain, completed using reference TRBV19 and TRBJ2-1, is DGGITQSPKYLFRKEGQNVTLSCEQNLNHDAMYWYRQDPGQGLRLIYYSQIVNDFQKGDIAEGYSVSREKKESFPLTVTSAQKNPTAFYLCASSMASHNEQFFGPGTRLTVL.

The V call is TRBV12-5, the J call TRBJ1-2; perhaps TRBD1 as D (6 bases). The germline V gene has CDR1 LGHNT and CDR2 FRNRAP. V was trimmed by 7 bases and J by 4 bases, leaving 22 bases between them. The CDR3 loop spans 16 amino acids. The CDR3 reads CASAFGGSNVGYGYTF. CDR3 DNA: TGTGCTAGTGCCTTTGGGGGCAGCAATGTAGGCTATGGCTACACCTTC.

J is TRBJ1-5 and V is TRBV5-6; D possibly corresponds to TRBD1 (5 bases). This CDR3 region has 17 residues. Germline CDR1 and CDR2: SGHDT and YYEEEE. V was clipped by 4 bases and J by 7 bases, with 24 bases between them. The CDR3 loop is CASSHWGGDPRRQPQHF. The CDR3 DNA is TGTGCCAGCAGCCATTGGGGGGGGGACCCACGTCGACAGCCCCAGCATTTT.

The chain joins TRBV12-5 to TRBJ2-1, with D possibly TRBD1 on 5 matching bases. V dropped 3 bases and J dropped 9 bases, with 9 bases sitting between them. The CDR3 has 12 residues. Germline-derived CDR1 and CDR2 are LGHNT and FRNRAP. CDR3 DNA sequence: TGTGCTAGTGGTTTAGGCAGGGCTGAGCAGTTCTTC. Protein: CASGLGRAEQFF.

V and J are TRBV9 and TRBJ1-4, with 9 bases aligning to TRBD1. This CDR3 has 14 amino acids. V lost 3 bases, J lost 8 bases, and 5 bases stayed unmatched. Germline values: CDR1 SGDLS, CDR2 YYNGEE. In nucleotides, the CDR3 is TGTGCCAGCAGCGCGGGACAGGGTTTCGAAAAACTGTTTTTT. Encoded protein: CASSAGQGFEKLFF.

This clone has more than one count but fewer than ten. The genes are TRBV11-3 and TRBJ2-1, with 13 nucleotides matching TRBD2. The J segment lost 9 bases and the V segment lost 1 base, leaving 3 bases of the junction unmatched. This CDR3 has 15 residues. The germline V gene encodes CDR1 SGHNT and CDR2 YENEEA. DNA for the CDR3: TGTGCCAGCAGCTTAGGGACTAGCGGGAGCGGTGAGCAGTTCTTC. Its translation is CASSLGTSGSGEQFF.

The chain has TRBV28 and TRBJ2-3; 11 bases are a match to TRBD2. The V gene end was trimmed by 7 bases and the J gene end by 7 bases; junction bases not matched to a gene: 13. Germline CDR1 reads MDHEN; CDR2 reads SYDVKM. The CDR3 is 16 amino acids. This chain's CDR3 is CASTTVAGGPPYTQYF. The CDR3 bases are TGTGCCAGCACCACCGTAGCGGGAGGGCCCCCATATACGCAGTATTTT.

The CDR3 DNA reads TGCGCCAGCAGCCCCCTAACAGGGGCGGGCACAGATACGCAGTATTTT. Translating it yields CASSPLTGAGTDTQYF. V and J are TRBV4-1 and TRBJ2-3; 7 bases match TRBD1. CDR1 is MGHRA, CDR2 YSYEKL, per germline. CDR3 length: 16 residues. The ends lost 4 bases at V and 1 base at J; junction bases unmatched: 8.

V gene TRBV2 combines with J gene TRBJ2-6; D is undetermined. The V gene's germline CDR1 is SNHLY and CDR2 FYNNEI. The CDR3 spans 15 residues. Trimming cost V 4 bases and J 0 bases, with 7 bases left between them. CDR3 loop: CASSGSRSGANVLTF. In nucleotides, the CDR3 is TGTGCCAGCAGTGGGAGCCGCTCTGGGGCCAACGTCCTGACTTTC.

V usage is TRBV9 and J usage is TRBJ2-2, with D perhaps matching TRBD1 (6 bases). This CDR3 has 16 amino acids. Trimming cost V 0 bases and J 1 base, with 10 bases left between them. Germline V gene lookup returns CDR1 SGDLS and CDR2 YYNGEE. CDR3 region: CASSVGGGMNTGELFF. The CDR3 bases are TGTGCCAGCAGCGTAGGAGGGGGTATGAACACCGGGGAGCTGTTTTTT.

This chain joins TRBV4-1 and TRBJ1-2; D is ambiguous. The germline gives CDR1 MGHRA, CDR2 YSYEKL. The V gene lost 4 bases and the J gene lost 1 base, with 10 bases spanning the gap. The CDR3 extends over 14 amino acids. The CDR3 DNA is TGCGCCAGCAGCCTAACTGTCGGTAACTATGGCTACACCTTC. Translation: CASSLTVGNYGYTF.

The V call is TRBV7-3, the J call TRBJ2-3; 8 nucleotides line up with TRBD2. Germline V CDR1 and CDR2: SGHTA, FQGTGA. The CDR3 consists of 15 residues. With 3 bases clipped from V and 6 bases from J, the junction kept 8 bases outside the gene matches. The CDR3 spells CASSFTSGRGDTQYF. In DNA, the CDR3 is TGTGCCAGCAGCTTCACTAGCGGCCGGGGGGATACGCAGTATTTT.

The rearrangement joins TRBV5-1 to TRBJ1-2; a possible D gene is TRBD1 (5 bases). Germline V CDR1 and CDR2: SGHRS, YFSETQ. Trimming took off 0 bases at V and 3 bases at J, with 6 bases between the two ends. This CDR3 comprises 13 residues. The CDR3 coding sequence is TGCGCCAGCAGCTTGGCGGGGGACTATGGCTACACCTTC. Translation gives CASSLAGDYGYTF.